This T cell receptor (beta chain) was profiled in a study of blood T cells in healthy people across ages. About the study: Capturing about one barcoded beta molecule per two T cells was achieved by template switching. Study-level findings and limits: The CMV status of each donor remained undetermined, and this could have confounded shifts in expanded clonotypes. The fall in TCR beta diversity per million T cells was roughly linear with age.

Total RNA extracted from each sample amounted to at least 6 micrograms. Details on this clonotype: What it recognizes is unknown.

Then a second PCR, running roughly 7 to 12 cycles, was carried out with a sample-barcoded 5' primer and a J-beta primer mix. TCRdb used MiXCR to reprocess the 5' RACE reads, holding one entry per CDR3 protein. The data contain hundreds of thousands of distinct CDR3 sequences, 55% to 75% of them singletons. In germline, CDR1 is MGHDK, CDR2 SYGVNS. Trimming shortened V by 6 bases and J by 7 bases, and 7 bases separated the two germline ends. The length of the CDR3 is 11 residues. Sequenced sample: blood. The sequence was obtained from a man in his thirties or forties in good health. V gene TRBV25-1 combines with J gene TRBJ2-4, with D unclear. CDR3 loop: CASRNGNIQYF. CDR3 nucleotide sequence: TGTGCCAGCAGAAATGGGAACATTCAGTACTTC.